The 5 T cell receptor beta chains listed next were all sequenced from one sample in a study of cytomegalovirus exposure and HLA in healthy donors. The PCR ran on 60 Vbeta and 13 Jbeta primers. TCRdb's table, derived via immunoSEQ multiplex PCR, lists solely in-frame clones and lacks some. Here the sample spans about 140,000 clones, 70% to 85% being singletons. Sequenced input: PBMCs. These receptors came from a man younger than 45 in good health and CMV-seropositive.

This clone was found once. CDR3 in amino acids: CASRHRGGTGELFF. In DNA, the CDR3 is TGTGCCAGCAGGCACAGGGGTGGCACCGGGGAGCTGTTTTTT. The chain links TRBV27 to TRBJ2-2; the match to TRBD1 covers 7 bases. Germline CDR1 is MNHEY and CDR2 is SMNVEV (reference sequence). The V segment lost 6 bases and the J segment 4 bases; nucleotides outside the gene matches: 5. This CDR3 is 14 amino acids long.

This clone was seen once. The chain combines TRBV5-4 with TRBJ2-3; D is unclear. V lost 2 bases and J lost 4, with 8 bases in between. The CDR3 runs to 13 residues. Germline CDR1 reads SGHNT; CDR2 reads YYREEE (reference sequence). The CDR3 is CASSFSEADTQYF. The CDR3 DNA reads TGTGCCAGCAGCTTCTCCGAGGCAGATACGCAGTATTTT.

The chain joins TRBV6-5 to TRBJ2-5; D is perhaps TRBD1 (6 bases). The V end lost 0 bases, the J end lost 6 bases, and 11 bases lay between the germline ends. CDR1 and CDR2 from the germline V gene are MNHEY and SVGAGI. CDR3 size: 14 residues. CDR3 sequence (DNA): TGTGCCAGCAGTTACTCCAGGGGCGTAAAGACCCAGTACTTC. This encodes CASSYSRGVKTQYF.

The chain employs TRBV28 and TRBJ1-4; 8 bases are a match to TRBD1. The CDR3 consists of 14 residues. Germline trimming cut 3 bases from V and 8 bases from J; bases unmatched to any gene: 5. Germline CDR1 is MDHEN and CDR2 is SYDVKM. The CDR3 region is CASSFSRGREKLFF. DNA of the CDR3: TGTGCCAGCAGTTTTAGCAGGGGGCGAGAAAAACTGTTTTTT.

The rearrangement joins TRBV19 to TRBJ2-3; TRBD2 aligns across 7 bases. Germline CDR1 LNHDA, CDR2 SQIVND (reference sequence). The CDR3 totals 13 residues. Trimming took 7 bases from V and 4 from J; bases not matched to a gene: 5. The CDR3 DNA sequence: TGTGCCAGTAATGGACTAGGGGCAGATACGCAGTATTTT. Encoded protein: CASNGLGADTQYF.